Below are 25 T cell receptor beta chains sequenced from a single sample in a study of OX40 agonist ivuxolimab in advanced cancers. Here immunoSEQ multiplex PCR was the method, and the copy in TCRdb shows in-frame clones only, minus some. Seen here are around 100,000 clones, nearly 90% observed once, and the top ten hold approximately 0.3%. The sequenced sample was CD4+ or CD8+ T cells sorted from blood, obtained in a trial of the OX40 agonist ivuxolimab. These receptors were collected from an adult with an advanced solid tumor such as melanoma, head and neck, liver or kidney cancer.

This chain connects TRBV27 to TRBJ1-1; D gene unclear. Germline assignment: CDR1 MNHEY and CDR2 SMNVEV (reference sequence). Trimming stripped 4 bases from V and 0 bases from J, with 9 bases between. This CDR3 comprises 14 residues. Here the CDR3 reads CASSSGRLNTEAFF. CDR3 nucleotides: TGTGCCAGCAGTTCGGGCAGGTTGAACACTGAAGCTTTCTTT.

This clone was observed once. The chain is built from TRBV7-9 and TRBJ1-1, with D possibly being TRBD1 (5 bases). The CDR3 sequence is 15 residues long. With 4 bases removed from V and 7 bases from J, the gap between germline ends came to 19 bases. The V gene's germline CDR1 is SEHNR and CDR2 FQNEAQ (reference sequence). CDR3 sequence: CASSSERGSWIEAFF. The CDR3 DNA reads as TGTGCCAGCAGCTCAGAGAGGGGTTCCTGGATTGAAGCTTTCTTT.

For the CDR3, the DNA is TGTGCCAGCAGAGATAGCGGGAGGGCCTTTTTGAACGAGCAGTACTTC. Translation gives CASRDSGRAFLNEQYF. The chain couples TRBV6-6 to TRBJ2-7; TRBD2 matches 11 bases. Germline loops: CDR1 MNHNY, CDR2 SVGAGI (reference sequence). V lost 6 bases to trimming and J lost 5 bases; unmatched junction nucleotides: 12. This CDR3 region has 16 residues.

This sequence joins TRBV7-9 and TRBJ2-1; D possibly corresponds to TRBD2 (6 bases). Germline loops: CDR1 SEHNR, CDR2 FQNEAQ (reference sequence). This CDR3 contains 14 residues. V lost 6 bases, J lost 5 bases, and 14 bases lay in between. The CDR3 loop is CASSSSGIHNEQFF. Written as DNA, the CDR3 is TGTGCCAGCAGTAGTAGCGGAATCCACAATGAGCAGTTCTTC.

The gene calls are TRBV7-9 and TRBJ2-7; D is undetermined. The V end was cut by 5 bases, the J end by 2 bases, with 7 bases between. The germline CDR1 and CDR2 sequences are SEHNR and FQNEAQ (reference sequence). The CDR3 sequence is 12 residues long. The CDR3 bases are TGTGCCAGCAGCCCGGTAGCCTACGAGCAGTACTTC. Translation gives CASSPVAYEQYF. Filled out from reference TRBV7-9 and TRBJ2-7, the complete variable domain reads DTGVSQNPRHKITKRGQNVTFRCDPISEHNRLYWYRQTLGQGPEFLTYFQNEAQLEKSRLLSDRFSAERPKGSFSTLEIQRTEQGDSAMYLCASSPVAYEQYFGPGTRLTVT.

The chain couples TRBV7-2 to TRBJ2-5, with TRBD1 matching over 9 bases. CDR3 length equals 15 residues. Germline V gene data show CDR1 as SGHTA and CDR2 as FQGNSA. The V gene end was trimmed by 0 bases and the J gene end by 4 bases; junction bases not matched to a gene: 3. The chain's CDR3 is CASSLARDRAETQYF. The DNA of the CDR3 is TGTGCCAGCAGCTTAGCGAGGGACAGGGCAGAGACCCAGTACTTC.

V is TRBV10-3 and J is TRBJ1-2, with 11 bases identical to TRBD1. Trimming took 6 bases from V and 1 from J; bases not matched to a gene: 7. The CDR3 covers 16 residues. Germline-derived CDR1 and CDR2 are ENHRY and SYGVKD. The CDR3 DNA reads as TGTGCCATCAGGGGGACAGGGGGTTACGGTAACTATGGCTACACCTTC. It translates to CAIRGTGGYGNYGYTF.

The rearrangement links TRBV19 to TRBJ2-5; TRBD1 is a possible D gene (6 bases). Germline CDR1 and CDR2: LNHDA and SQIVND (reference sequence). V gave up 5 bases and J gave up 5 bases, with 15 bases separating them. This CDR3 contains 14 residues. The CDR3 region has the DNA TGTGCCAGTAGTCCAGGGGAGACAGCGGAGACCCAGTACTTC. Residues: CASSPGETAETQYF.

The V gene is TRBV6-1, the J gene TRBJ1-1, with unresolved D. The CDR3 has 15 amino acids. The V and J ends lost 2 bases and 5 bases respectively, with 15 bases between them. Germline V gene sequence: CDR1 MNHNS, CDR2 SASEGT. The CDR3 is CASSEYGPGETEAFF. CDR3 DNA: TGTGCCAGCAGTGAATACGGCCCCGGGGAGACTGAAGCTTTCTTT.

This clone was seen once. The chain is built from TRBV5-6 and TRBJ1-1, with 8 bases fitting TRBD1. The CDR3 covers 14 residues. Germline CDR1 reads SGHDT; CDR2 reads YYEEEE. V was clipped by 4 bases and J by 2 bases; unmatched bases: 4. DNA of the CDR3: TGTGCCAGCAGCCGACAGGGGCTCAACACTGAAGCTTTCTTT. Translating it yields CASSRQGLNTEAFF. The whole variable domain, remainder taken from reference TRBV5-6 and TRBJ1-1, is DAGVTQSPTHLIKTRGQQVTLRCSPKSGHDTVSWYQQALGQGPQFIFQYYEEEERQRGNFPDRFSGHQFPNYSSELNVNALLLGDSALYLCASSRQGLNTEAFFGQGTRLTVV.

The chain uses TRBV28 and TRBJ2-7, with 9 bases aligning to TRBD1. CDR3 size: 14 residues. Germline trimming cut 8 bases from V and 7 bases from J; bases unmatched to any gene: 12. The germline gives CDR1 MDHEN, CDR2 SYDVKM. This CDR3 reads CASGTGLSIWEQYF. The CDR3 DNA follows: TGTGCCAGCGGGACAGGGCTATCTATCTGGGAGCAGTACTTC. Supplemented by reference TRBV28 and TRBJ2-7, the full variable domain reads DVKVTQSSRYLVKRTGEKVFLECVQDMDHENMFWYRQDPGLGLRLIYFSYDVKMKEKGDIPEGYSVSREKKERFSLILESASTNQTSMYLCASGTGLSIWEQYFGPGTRLTVT.

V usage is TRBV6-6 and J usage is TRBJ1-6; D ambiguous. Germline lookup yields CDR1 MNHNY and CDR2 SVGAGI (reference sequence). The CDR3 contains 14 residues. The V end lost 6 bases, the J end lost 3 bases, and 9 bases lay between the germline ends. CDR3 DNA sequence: TGTGCCAGCAGGTCCCCTAACTATAATTCACCCCTCCACTTT. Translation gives CASRSPNYNSPLHF.

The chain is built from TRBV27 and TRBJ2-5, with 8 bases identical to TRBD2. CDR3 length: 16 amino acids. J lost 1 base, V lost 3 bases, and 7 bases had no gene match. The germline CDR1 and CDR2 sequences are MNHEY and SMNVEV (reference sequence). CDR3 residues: CASSFVAGTSQETQYF. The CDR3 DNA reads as TGTGCCAGCAGTTTCGTAGCGGGGACTAGCCAAGAGACCCAGTACTTC.

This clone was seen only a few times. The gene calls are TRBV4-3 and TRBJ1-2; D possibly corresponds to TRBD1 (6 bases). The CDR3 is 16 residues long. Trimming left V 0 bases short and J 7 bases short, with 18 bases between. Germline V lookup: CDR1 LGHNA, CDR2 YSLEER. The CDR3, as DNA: TGCGCCAGCAGCCAAGAATTAGGCAGGGGAGGCTCTGGCTACACCTTC. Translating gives CASSQELGRGGSGYTF.

The CDR3 loop reads CASSSGLAEQFF. The CDR3 region has the DNA TGTGCCAGCAGCTCGGGACTAGCGGAGCAGTTCTTC. The V and J genes are TRBV2 and TRBJ2-1; 10 bases fit TRBD2. V was clipped by 6 bases and J by 10 bases; unmatched bases: 3. CDR3 length equals 12 residues. Germline CDR1 is SNHLY and CDR2 is FYNNEI.

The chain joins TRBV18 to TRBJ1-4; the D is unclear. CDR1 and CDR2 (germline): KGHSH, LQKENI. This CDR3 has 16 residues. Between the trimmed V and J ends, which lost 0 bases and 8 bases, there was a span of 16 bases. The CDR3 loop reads CASSPPSTPPAEKLFF. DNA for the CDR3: TGTGCCAGCTCACCACCATCGACACCTCCCGCGGAAAAACTGTTTTTT.

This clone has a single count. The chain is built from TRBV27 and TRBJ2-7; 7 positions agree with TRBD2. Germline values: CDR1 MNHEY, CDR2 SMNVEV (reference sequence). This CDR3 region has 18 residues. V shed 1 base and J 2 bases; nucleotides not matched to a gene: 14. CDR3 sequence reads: CASSLYDGRISGPYEQYF. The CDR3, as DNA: TGTGCCAGCAGTTTATATGATGGTCGGATTAGCGGGCCCTACGAGCAGTACTTC.

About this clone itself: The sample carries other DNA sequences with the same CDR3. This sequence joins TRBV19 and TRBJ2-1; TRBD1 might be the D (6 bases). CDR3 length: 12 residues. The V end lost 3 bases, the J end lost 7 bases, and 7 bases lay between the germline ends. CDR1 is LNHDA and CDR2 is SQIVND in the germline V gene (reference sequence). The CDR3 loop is CASSITGNEQFF. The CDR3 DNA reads TGTGCCAGTAGTATTACAGGGAATGAGCAGTTCTTC. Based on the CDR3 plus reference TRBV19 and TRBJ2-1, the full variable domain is DGGITQSPKYLFRKEGQNVTLSCEQNLNHDAMYWYRQDPGQGLRLIYYSQIVNDFQKGDIAEGYSVSREKKESFPLTVTSAQKNPTAFYLCASSITGNEQFFGPGTRLTVL.

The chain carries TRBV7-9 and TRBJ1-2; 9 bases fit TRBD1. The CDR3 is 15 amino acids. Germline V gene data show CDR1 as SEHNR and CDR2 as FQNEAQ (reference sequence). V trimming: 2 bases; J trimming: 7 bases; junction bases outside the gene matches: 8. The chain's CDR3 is CASSLNRDRARGYTF. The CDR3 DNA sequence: TGTGCCAGCAGCTTAAACCGGGACAGGGCACGTGGCTACACCTTC. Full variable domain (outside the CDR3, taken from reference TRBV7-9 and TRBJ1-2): DTGVSQNPRHKITKRGQNVTFRCDPISEHNRLYWYRQTLGQGPEFLTYFQNEAQLEKSRLLSDRFSAERPKGSFSTLEIQRTEQGDSAMYLCASSLNRDRARGYTFGSGTRLTVV.

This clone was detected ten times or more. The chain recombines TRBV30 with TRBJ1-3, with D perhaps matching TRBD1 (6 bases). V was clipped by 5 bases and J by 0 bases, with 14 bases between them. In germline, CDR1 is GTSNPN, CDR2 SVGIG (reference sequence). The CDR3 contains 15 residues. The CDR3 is CAWGGRAYSGNTIYF. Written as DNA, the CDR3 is TGTGCCTGGGGGGGCAGGGCCTACTCTGGAAACACCATATATTTT.

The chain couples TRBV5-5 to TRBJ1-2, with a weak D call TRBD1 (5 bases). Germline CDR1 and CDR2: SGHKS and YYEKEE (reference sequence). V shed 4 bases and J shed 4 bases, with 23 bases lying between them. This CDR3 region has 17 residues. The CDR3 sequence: CASSLYLPGTASYGYTF. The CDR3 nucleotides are TGTGCCAGCAGCCTCTACCTCCCAGGGACGGCTTCCTATGGCTACACCTTC.

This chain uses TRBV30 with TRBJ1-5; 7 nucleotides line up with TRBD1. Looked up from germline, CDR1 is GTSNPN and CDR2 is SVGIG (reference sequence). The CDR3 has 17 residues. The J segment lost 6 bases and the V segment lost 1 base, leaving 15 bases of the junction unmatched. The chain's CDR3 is CAWSASRTGEASQPQHF. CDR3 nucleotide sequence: TGTGCCTGGAGTGCGAGCCGTACAGGGGAGGCGAGTCAGCCCCAGCATTTT.

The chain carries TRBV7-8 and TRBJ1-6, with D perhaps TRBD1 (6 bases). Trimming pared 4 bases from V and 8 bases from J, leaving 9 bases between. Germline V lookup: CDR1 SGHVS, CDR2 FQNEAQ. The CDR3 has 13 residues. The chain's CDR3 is CASSWTDDSPLHF. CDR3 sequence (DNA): TGTGCCAGCAGCTGGACAGATGATTCACCCCTCCACTTT.

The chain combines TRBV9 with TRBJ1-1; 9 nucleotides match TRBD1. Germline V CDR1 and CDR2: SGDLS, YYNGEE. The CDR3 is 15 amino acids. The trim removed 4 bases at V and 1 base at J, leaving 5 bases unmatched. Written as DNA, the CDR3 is TGTGCCAGCAGCCCCGACAGGGGGTCGAACACTGAAGCTTTCTTT. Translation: CASSPDRGSNTEAFF.

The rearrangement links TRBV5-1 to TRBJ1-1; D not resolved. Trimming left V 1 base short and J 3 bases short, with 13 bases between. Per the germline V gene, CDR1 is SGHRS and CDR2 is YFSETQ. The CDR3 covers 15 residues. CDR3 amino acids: CASSLWFARDTEAFF. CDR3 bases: TGCGCCAGCAGCTTGTGGTTCGCAAGAGACACTGAAGCTTTCTTT.